This passage covers 14 T cell receptor beta chains from one sample sequenced in a study of Tregs in tolerant kidney transplant recipients. Related graft donors supplied nonmyeloablative bone marrow transplants, and mixed chimerism was transient. The data were produced by immunoSEQ multiplex PCR, yet TCRdb's version contains in-frame clones alone and is incomplete. The sample yields 20,000 to 25,000 clones, roughly 80% seen once. The source was CD8+ T cells from blood (PBMCs), collected 6 months after the transplant. These receptors were obtained from a human patient who received a combined kidney and bone marrow transplant. Some T cells may be graft donor cells.

The V gene is TRBV7-9, the J gene TRBJ2-1; D gene ambiguous. CDR1 and CDR2 from the germline V gene are SEHNR and FQNEAQ (reference sequence). The V gene lost 5 bases and the J gene lost 0 bases, with 11 bases spanning the gap. This CDR3 region has 15 residues. The CDR3 loop reads CASSPRHSSYNEQFF. The CDR3 bases are TGTGCCAGCAGCCCCAGACACAGCTCCTACAATGAGCAGTTCTTC.

CDR3 residues: CASSVGLGTGGGYTF. The CDR3 DNA follows: TGTGCCAGCAGCGTAGGATTAGGAACAGGTGGTGGCTACACCTTC. The rearrangement uses TRBV9 and TRBJ1-2, with a possible D match to TRBD1 (5 bases). Trimming stripped 0 bases from V and 7 bases from J, with 16 bases between. Per germline, CDR1 SGDLS and CDR2 YYNGEE. The CDR3 is 15 residues long.

The rearrangement links TRBV19 to TRBJ2-1, with D possibly TRBD1 on 5 matching bases. The CDR3 sequence is 15 residues long. Looked up from germline, CDR1 is LNHDA and CDR2 is SQIVND (reference sequence). Trimming took 4 bases from V and 5 from J, leaving 15 bases between them. For the CDR3, the DNA is TGTGCCAGTAGTACCAAACAGGATCCCAACAATGAGCAGTTCTTC. It encodes CASSTKQDPNNEQFF.

The V gene is TRBV6-6, the J gene TRBJ2-1, with 14 positions matching TRBD2. The CDR3 length is 15 residues. The V gene's germline CDR1 is MNHNY and CDR2 SVGAGI (reference sequence). V was pared by 6 bases and J by 6 bases, with 4 bases of the junction left unmatched. This CDR3 is CASSPGLAGGNEQFF. CDR3 in DNA: TGTGCCAGCAGCCCTGGACTAGCGGGGGGCAATGAGCAGTTCTTC.

V gene TRBV28 combines with J gene TRBJ2-2; 7 bases are shared with TRBD2. After removal of 5 bases from V and 7 bases from J, the junction contained 10 bases not matched to a gene. The CDR3 loop spans 15 amino acids. CDR1 and CDR2 (germline): MDHEN, SYDVKM. The DNA of the CDR3 is TGTGCCAGCAGTCCTGGACTAGACGGGGTCGGGGAGCTGTTTTTT. This sequence encodes CASSPGLDGVGELFF.

CDR3: CASSPGYSTDTQYF. The CDR3 DNA reads TGTGCCAGCAGCCCCGGTTACAGCACAGATACGCAGTATTTT. J is TRBJ2-3 and V is TRBV7-2; D not certain. Germline V gene sequence: CDR1 SGHTA, CDR2 FQGNSA. This CDR3 comprises 14 residues. V was pared by 5 bases and J by 0 bases, with 9 bases between.

This chain connects TRBV7-2 to TRBJ2-3; the D gene is possibly TRBD2 (7 bases). Germline lookup yields CDR1 SGHTA and CDR2 FQGNSA. Trimming stripped 3 bases from V and 3 bases from J, with 16 bases between. CDR3 length: 16 residues. CDR3 sequence reads: CASSFLGGGITDTQYF. CDR3 in DNA: TGTGCCAGCAGCTTTTTGGGGGGGGGCATAACAGATACGCAGTATTTT.

The chain carries TRBV11-2 and TRBJ1-1; the D is unclear. The V gene lost 3 bases and the J gene lost 10 bases, with 9 bases spanning the gap. In germline, CDR1 is SGHAT, CDR2 FQNNGV. The CDR3 sequence is 11 residues long. CDR3 amino acids: CASSFGDTAFF. DNA for the CDR3: TGTGCCAGCAGCTTTGGTGACACAGCTTTCTTT.

In this sample, this clone turned up a few times. This chain joins TRBV15 and TRBJ2-5; D is uncertain. Germline V CDR1 and CDR2: LNHNV, YYDKDF (reference sequence). There are 12 residues in the CDR3. V was pared by 5 bases and J by 1 base, with 5 bases between. The DNA of the CDR3 is TGTGCCACCAGCCTGGCCCAAGAGACCCAGTACTTC. It is translated as CATSLAQETQYF.

The chain carries TRBV5-4 and TRBJ2-7, with 7 bases identical to TRBD1. Germline V gene sequence: CDR1 SGHNT, CDR2 YYREEE (reference sequence). The CDR3 consists of 14 residues. V gave up 0 bases and J gave up 3 bases; unmatched junction bases: 3. The CDR3 nucleotides are TGTGCCAGCAGCTTGGTAGGGGGCGGCTACGAGCAGTACTTC. Protein sequence: CASSLVGGGYEQYF.

The chain links TRBV28 to TRBJ2-3; TRBD2 matches 9 bases. Trimming removed 5 bases from V and 4 bases from J; junction bases left unmatched: 10. The CDR3 covers 16 residues. Germline CDR1 reads MDHEN; CDR2 reads SYDVKM. CDR3 region: CASSPALVAGADTQYF. The CDR3 DNA reads TGTGCCAGCAGTCCGGCATTGGTAGCGGGAGCAGATACGCAGTATTTT.

The genes are TRBV10-3 and TRBJ2-3; 13 bases line up with TRBD2. V dropped 6 bases and J dropped 5; count of bases not matched to a gene: 8. This CDR3 contains 16 residues. Germline CDR1 ENHRY, CDR2 SYGVKD. The chain's CDR3 is CAIRATSGGAEDTQYF. The CDR3, as DNA: TGTGCCATCAGGGCAACTAGCGGGGGGGCCGAAGATACGCAGTATTTT.

The chain combines TRBV27 with TRBJ1-5; D possibly corresponds to TRBD1 (5 bases). Germline CDR1 and CDR2: MNHEY and SMNVEV (reference sequence). The length of the CDR3 is 14 residues. The V end lost 2 bases, the J end lost 2 bases, and 7 bases lay between the germline ends. DNA for the CDR3: TGTGCCAGCAGTTTACAGGGTCGCAATCAGCCCCAGCATTTT. Its protein product is CASSLQGRNQPQHF.

The gene calls are TRBV28 and TRBJ2-1; the match to TRBD2 covers 11 bases. V lost 3 bases and J lost 3; bases outside the gene matches: 1. The CDR3 is 15 amino acids. CDR1 is MDHEN and CDR2 is SYDVKM in the germline V gene. Written as DNA, the CDR3 is TGTGCCAGCAGTTTTCTAGCGGGGGGCTACAATGAGCAGTTCTTC. Its protein is CASSFLAGGYNEQFF.